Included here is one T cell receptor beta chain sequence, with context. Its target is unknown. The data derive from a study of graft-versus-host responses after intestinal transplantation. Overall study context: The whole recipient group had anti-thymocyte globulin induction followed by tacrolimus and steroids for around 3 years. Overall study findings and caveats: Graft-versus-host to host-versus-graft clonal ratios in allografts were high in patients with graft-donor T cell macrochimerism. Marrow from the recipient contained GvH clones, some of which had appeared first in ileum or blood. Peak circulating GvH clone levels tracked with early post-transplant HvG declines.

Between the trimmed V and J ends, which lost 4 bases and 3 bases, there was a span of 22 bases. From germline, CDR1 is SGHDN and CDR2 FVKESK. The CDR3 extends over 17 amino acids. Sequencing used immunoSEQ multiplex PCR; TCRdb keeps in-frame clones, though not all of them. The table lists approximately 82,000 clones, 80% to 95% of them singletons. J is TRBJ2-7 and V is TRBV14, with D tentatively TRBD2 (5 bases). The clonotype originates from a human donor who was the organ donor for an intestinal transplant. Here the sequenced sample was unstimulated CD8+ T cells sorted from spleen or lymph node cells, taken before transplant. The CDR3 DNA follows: TGTGCCAGCAGCCCACAGAGGGCGGCTATTCGAAACTACGAGCAGTACTTC. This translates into CASSPQRAAIRNYEQYF.